Included here is one T cell receptor (beta chain) sequence, with context. What it recognizes is unknown. This entry belongs to a study of CD8+ T cells in alopecia areata. Study-level results: Compared with normal scalp, lesional scalp had higher clonality and more expanded CD8+ clones.

Treatment denoted: oral pan-JAK inhibitor, 5-10 mg twice daily. V gave up 4 bases and J gave up 5 bases, with 14 bases separating them. The germline gives CDR1 SGHRS, CDR2 YFSETQ. This CDR3 is 14 amino acids long. RNA extraction and reverse transcription yielded cDNA as sequencing template. TCRdb's copy holds only in-frame clones and misses some; the assay was immunoSEQ multiplex PCR. The sample contains about 210,000 clones, around 65% of which appear only once. The sequencing used CD4+ T cells sorted from blood, collected at week 4, from a patient treated with tofacitinib. This clonotype was obtained from a human donor with alopecia areata. V is TRBV5-1 and J is TRBJ2-3; possibly TRBD2 for D (6 bases). CDR3 amino acids: CASSLTRVVDTQYF. As DNA, the CDR3 is TGCGCCAGCAGCCTGACTAGGGTAGTAGATACGCAGTATTTT.